The clone carrying this T cell receptor (beta chain) appeared a single time. The sample comes from a study of blood T cell repertoires in COVID-19. Across the whole study: Samples taken during acute and convalescent COVID-19 were collected in the United States, Italy and Spain.

Trimming took off 6 bases at V and 1 base at J, with 14 bases between the two ends. Germline V gene data show CDR1 as LGHDT and CDR2 as YNNKEL (reference sequence). The CDR3 covers 15 residues. Study processing details: Amplification of reference gene primers was used by the study to estimate nucleated cell counts. Assay used: immunoSEQ multiplex PCR; TCRdb lists only in-frame clones, some missing. That table is the source of V, J and clone size, and D and trimming were worked out from the DNA. The table has 150,000 to 190,000 clones, roughly 85% seen once. The source of this sequence is a woman in her fifties or sixties with COVID-19, enrolled during active disease. J is TRBJ2-3 and V is TRBV3-1 (or the pseudogene TRBV3-2); D uncertain. Sequencing was carried out using peripheral blood. The CDR3 reads CASSQPLSGTDTQYF. The CDR3 DNA reads TGTGCCAGCAGTCAACCACTGAGTGGCACAGATACGCAGTATTTT.